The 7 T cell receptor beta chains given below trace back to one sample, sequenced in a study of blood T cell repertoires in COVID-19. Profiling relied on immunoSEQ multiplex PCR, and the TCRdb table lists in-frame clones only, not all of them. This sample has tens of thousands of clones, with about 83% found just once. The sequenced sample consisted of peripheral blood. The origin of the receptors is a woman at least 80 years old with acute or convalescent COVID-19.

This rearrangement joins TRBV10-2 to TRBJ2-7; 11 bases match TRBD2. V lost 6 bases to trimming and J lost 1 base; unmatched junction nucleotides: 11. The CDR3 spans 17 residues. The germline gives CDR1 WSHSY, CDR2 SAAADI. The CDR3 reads CASRPTGGLAVSYEQYF. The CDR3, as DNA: TGCGCCAGCAGACCAACAGGGGGACTAGCGGTGTCCTACGAGCAGTACTTC.

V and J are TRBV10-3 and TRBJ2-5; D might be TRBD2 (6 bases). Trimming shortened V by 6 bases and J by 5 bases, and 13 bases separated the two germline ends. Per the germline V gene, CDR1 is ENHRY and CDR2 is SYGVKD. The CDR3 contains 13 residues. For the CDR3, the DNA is TGTGCCATCAGAGGGACTCCCGGGGAGACCCAGTACTTC. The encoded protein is CAIRGTPGETQYF.

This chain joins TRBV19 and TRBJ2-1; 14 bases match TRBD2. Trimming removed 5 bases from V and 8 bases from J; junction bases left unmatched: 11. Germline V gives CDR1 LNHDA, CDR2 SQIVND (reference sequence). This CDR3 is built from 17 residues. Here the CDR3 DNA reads TGTGCCAGTAGTTTCCTCAGGGGGACTAGCGGGAGTGATGAGCAGTTCTTC. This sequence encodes CASSFLRGTSGSDEQFF.

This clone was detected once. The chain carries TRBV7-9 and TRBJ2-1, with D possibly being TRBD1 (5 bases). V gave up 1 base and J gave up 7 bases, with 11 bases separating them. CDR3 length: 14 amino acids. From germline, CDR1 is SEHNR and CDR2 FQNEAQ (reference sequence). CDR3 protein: CASSLGGDVNEQFF. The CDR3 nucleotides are TGTGCCAGCAGCTTAGGGGGCGACGTAAATGAGCAGTTCTTC.

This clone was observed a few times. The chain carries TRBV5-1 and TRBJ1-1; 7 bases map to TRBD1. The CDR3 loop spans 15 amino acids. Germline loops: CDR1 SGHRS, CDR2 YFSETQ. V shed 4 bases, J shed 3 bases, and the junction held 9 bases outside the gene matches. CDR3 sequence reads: CASSTRQGWDTEAFF. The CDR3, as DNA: TGCGCCAGCAGCACTAGACAGGGATGGGACACTGAAGCTTTCTTT.

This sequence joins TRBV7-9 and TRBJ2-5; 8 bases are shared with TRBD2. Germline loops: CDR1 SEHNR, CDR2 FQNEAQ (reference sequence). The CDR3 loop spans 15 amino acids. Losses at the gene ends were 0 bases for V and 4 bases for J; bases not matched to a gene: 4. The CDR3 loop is CASSLARGERETQYF. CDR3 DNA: TGTGCCAGCAGCTTAGCGCGGGGGGAGCGAGAGACCCAGTACTTC.

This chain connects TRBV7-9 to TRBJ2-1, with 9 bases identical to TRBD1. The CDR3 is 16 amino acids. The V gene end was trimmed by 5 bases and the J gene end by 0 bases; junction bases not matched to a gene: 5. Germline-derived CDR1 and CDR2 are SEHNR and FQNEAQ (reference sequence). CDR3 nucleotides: TGTGCCAGCAGCGCCCGACAGGGGGTCTCCTACAATGAGCAGTTCTTC. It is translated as CASSARQGVSYNEQFF.